This T cell receptor beta chain stems from a study of technical replicates of blood from a handful of donors. Data came from immunoSEQ multiplex PCR; TCRdb stores just in-frame clones and leaves some out. The repertoire holds 91,000 or so clones, with approximately 95% as singletons. V was trimmed by 4 bases and J by 4 bases, leaving 16 bases between them. This CDR3 is 16 amino acids long. Germline V CDR1 and CDR2: SGHDN, FVKESK. The TCR originated in a human donor in good health. V usage is TRBV14 and J usage is TRBJ2-2, with D unresolved. Sequencing input: T cells isolated from PBMCs. DNA for the CDR3: TGTGCCAGCAGCCCGATAAGACCCACGGGCACCGGGGAGCTGTTTTTT. It translates to CASSPIRPTGTGELFF. Filled out from reference TRBV14 and TRBJ2-2, the complete variable domain reads EAGVTQFPSHSVIEKGQTVTLRCDPISGHDNLYWYRRVMGKEIKFLLHFVKESKQDESGMPNNRFLAERTGGTYSTLKVQPAELEDSGVYFCASSPIRPTGTGELFFGEGSRLTVL.